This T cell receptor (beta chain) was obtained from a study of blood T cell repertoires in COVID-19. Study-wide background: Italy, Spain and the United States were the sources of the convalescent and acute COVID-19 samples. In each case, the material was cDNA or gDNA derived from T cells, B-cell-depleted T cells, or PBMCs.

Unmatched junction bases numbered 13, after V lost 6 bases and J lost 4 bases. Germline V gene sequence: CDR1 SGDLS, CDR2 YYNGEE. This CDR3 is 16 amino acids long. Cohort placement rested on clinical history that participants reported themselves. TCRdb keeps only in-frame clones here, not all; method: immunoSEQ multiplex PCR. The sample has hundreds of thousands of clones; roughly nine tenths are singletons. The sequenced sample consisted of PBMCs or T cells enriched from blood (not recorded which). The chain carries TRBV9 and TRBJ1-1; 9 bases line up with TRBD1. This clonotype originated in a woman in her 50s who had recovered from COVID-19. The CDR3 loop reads CASTRDRAILGTEAFF. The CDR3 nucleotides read TGTGCCAGCACTCGGGACAGGGCGATTTTGGGCACTGAAGCTTTCTTT.